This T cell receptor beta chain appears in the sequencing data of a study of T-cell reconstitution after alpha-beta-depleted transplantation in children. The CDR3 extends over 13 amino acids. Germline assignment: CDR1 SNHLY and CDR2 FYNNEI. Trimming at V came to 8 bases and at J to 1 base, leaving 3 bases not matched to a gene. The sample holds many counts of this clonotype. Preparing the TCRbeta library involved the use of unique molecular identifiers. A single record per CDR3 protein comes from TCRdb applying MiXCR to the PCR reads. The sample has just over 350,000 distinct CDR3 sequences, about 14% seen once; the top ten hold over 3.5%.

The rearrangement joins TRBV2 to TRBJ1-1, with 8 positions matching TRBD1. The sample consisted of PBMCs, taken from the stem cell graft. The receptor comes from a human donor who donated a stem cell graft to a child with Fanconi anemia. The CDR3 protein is CASLRGRNTEAFF. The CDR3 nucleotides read TGTGCCAGCCTCAGGGGGCGGAACACTGAAGCTTTCTTT. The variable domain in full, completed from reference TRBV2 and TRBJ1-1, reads EPEVTQTPSHQVTQMGQEVILRCVPISNHLYFYWYRQILGQKVEFLVSFYNNEISEKSEIFDDQFSVERPDGSNFTLKIRSTKLEDSAMYFCASLRGRNTEAFFGQGTRLTVV.